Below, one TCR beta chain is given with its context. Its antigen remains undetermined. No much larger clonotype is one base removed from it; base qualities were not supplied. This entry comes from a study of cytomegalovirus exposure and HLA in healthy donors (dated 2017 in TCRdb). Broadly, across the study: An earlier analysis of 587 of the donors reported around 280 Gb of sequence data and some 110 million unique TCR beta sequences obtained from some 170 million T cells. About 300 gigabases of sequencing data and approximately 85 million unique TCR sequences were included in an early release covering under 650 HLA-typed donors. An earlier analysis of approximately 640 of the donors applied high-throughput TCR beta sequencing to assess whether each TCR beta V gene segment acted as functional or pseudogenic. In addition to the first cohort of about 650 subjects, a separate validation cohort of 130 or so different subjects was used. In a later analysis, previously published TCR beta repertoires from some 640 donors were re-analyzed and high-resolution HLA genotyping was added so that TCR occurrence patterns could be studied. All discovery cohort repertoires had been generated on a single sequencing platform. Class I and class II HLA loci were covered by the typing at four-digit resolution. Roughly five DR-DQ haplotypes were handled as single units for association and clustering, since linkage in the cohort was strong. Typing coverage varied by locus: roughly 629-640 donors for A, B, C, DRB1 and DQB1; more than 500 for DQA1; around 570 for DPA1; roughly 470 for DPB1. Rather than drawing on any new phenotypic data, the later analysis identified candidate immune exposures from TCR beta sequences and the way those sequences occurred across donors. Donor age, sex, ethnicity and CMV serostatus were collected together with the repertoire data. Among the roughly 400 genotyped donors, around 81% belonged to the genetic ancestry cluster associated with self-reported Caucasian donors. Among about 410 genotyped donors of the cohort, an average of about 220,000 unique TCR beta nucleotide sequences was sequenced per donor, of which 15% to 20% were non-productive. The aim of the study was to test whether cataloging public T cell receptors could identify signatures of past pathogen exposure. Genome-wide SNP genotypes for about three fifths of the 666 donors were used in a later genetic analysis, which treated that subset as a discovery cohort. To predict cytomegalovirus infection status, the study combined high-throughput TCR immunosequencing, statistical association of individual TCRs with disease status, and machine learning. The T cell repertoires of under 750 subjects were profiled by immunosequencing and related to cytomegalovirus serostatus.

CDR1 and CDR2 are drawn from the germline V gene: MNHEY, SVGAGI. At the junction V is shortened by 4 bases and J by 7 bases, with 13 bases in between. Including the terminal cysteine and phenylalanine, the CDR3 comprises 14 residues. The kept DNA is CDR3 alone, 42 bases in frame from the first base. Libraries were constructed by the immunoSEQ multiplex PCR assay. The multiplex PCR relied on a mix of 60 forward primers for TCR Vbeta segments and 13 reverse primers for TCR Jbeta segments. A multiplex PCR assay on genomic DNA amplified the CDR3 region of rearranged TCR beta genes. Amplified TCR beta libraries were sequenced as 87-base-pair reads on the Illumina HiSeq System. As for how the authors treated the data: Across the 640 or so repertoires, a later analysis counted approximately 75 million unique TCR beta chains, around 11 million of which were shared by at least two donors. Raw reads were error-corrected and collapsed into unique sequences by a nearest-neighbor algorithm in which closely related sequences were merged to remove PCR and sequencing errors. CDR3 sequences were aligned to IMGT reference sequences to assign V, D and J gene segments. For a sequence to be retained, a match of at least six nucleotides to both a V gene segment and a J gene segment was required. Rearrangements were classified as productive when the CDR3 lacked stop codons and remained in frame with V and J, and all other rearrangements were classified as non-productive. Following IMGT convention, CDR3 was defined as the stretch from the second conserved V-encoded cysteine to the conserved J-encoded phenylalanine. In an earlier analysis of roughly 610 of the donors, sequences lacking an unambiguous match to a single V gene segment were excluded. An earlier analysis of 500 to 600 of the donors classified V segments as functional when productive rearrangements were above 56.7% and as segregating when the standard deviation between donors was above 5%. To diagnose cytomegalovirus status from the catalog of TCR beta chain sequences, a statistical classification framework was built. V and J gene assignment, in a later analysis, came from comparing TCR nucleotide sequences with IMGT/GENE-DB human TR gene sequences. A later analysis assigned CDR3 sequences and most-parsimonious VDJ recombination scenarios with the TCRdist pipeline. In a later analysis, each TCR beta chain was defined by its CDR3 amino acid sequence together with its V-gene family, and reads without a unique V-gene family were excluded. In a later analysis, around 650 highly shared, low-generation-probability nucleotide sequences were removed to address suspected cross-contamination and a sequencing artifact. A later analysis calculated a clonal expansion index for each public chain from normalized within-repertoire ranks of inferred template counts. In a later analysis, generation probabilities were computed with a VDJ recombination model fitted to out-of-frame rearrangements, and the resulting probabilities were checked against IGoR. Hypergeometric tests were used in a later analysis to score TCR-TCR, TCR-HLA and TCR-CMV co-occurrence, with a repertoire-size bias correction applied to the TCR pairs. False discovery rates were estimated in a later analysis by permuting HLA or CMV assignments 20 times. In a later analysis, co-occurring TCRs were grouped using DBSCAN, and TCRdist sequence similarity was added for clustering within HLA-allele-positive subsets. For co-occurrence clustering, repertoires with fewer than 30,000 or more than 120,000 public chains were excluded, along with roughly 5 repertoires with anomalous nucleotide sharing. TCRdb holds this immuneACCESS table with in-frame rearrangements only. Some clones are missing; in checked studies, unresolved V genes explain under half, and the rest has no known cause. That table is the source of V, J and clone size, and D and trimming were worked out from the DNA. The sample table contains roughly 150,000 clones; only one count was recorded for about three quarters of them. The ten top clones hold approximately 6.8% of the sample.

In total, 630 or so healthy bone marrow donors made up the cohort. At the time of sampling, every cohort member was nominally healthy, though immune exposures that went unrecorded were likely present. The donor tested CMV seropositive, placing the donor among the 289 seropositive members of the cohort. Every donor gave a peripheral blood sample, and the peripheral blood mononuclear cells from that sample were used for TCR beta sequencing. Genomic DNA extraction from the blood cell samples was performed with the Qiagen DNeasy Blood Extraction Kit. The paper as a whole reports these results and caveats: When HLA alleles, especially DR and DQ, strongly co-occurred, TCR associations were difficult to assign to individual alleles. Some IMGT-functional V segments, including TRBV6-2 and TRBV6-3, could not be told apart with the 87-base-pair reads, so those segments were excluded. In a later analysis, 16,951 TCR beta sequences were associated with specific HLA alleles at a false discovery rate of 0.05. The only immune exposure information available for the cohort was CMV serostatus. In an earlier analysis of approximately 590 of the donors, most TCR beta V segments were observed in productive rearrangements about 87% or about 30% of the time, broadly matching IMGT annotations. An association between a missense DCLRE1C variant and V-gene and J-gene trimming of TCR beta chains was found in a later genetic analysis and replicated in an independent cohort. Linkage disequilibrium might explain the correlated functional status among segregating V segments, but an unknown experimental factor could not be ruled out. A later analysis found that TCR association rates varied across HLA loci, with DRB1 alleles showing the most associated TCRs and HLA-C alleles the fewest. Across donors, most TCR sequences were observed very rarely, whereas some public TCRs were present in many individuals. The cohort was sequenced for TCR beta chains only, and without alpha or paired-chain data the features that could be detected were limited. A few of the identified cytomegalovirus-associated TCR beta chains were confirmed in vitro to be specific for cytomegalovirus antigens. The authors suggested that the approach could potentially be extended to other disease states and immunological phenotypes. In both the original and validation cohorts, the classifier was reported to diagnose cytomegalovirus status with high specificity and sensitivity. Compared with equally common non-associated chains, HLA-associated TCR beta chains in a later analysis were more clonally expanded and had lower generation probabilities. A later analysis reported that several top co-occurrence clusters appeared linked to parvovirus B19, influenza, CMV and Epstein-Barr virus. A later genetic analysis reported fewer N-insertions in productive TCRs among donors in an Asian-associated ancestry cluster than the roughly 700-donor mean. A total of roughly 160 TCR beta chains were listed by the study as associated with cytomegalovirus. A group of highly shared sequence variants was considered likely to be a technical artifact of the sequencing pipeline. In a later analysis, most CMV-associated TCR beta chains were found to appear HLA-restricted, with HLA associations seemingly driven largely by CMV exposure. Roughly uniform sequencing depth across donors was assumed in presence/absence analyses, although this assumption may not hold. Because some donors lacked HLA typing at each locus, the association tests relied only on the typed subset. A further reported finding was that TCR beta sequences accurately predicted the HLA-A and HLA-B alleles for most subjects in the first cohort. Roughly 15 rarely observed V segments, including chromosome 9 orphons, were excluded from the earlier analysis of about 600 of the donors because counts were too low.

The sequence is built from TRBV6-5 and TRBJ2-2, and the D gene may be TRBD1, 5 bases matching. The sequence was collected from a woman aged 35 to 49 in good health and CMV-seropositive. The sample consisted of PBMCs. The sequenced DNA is TGTGCCAGCAGTTTTGGCAGAACAGGCGGGGAGCTGTTTTTT. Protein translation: CASSFGRTGGELFF.